These 22 T cell receptor beta chains share one sample of origin, sequenced in a study of OX40 agonist ivuxolimab in advanced cancers. This table comes from immunoSEQ multiplex PCR, and its TCRdb copy is limited to in-frame clones, with some not included. Among roughly 81,000 clones listed, 94% were seen once. Sample: CD4+ or CD8+ T cells sorted from blood, taken in a trial of the OX40 agonist ivuxolimab. These receptor sequences come from an adult with an advanced solid tumor such as melanoma, head and neck, liver or kidney cancer.

The V and J genes are TRBV19 and TRBJ2-7; D perhaps matches TRBD2 (5 bases). Germline CDR1 reads LNHDA; CDR2 reads SQIVND (reference sequence). The CDR3 runs to 15 residues. Trimming removed 1 base at V and 0 bases at J, with 10 bases between. The CDR3 is CASSIGPGISYEQYF. CDR3 DNA: TGTGCCAGTAGTATAGGACCGGGGATCTCCTACGAGCAGTACTTC.

The CDR3 DNA sequence: TGTGCCAGCAGTCCTTGGACAGAACACTATGGCTACACCTTC. Protein product: CASSPWTEHYGYTF. The chain uses TRBV28 and TRBJ1-2, with a possible D match to TRBD1 (6 bases). Germline V lookup: CDR1 MDHEN, CDR2 SYDVKM. CDR3 length equals 14 residues. V gave up 5 bases and J gave up 3 bases, with 13 bases separating them.

The rearrangement joins TRBV6-5 to TRBJ1-2, with TRBD1 as a possible D gene (5 bases). Germline-derived CDR1 and CDR2 are MNHEY and SVGAGI. The CDR3 spans 13 residues. The V gene lost 2 bases and the J gene lost 4 bases, with 8 bases spanning the gap. The CDR3 DNA follows: TGTGCCAGCAGTTACAGGGGAGGCTATGGCTACACCTTC. Translated: CASSYRGGYGYTF.

The V call is TRBV9, the J call TRBJ2-3, with 7 bases matching TRBD2. From germline, CDR1 is SGDLS and CDR2 YYNGEE. This CDR3 contains 15 residues. Trimming at V came to 2 bases and at J to 0 bases, leaving 3 bases not matched to a gene. CDR3 residues: CASSVSGESTDTQYF. The DNA of the CDR3 is TGTGCCAGCAGCGTCAGCGGGGAAAGCACAGATACGCAGTATTTT.

This clone was picked up one time. V is TRBV5-4 and J is TRBJ2-6; D unresolved. The CDR3 has 15 amino acids. Deletions cut 2 bases from V and 0 bases from J, with 6 bases between. Looked up from germline, CDR1 is SGHNT and CDR2 is YYREEE (reference sequence). This CDR3 is CASSFSSSGANVLTF. For the CDR3, the DNA is TGTGCCAGCAGCTTCTCGAGCTCTGGGGCCAACGTCCTGACTTTC.

The rearrangement joins TRBV14 to TRBJ2-5; TRBD2 is a possible D gene (6 bases). Germline lookup yields CDR1 SGHDN and CDR2 FVKESK. The length of the CDR3 is 16 residues. V dropped 4 bases and J dropped 0 bases, with 15 bases sitting between them. The CDR3 DNA reads TGTGCCAGCAGCCGGCGAGTCGGGACTTACCAAGAGACCCAGTACTTC. This codes for CASSRRVGTYQETQYF.

In DNA form, the CDR3 reads TGTGCCATAGCGGGGCTAATAAGCTCCTACAATGAGCAGTTCTTC. Its translation: CAIAGLISSYNEQFF. V is TRBV28 and J is TRBJ2-1; 8 bases line up with TRBD2. Germline values: CDR1 MDHEN, CDR2 SYDVKM. The CDR3 length is 15 residues. V gave up 10 bases and J gave up 0 bases; unmatched junction bases: 8.

This sequence joins TRBV5-1 and TRBJ2-3, with TRBD2 matching over 13 bases. Germline-derived CDR1 and CDR2 are SGHRS and YFSETQ. V was pared by 4 bases and J by 4 bases, with 6 bases of the junction left unmatched. The CDR3 consists of 16 residues. This chain's CDR3 is CASSPETSGRADTQYF. The CDR3 coding sequence is TGCGCCAGCAGCCCAGAAACTAGCGGGAGGGCAGATACGCAGTATTTT.

This chain connects TRBV7-2 to TRBJ2-7; no clear D. Trimming took off 5 bases at V and 2 bases at J, with 16 bases between the two ends. This CDR3 is 15 amino acids long. CDR1 SGHTA and CDR2 FQGNSA come from the germline V gene. The CDR3 reads CASSPRRAVAYEQYF. CDR3 in DNA: TGTGCCAGCAGCCCCCGAAGAGCCGTGGCCTACGAGCAGTACTTC. Complete variable domain (other parts from reference TRBV7-2 and TRBJ2-7): GAGVSQSPSNKVTEKGKDVELRCDPISGHTALYWYRQSLGQGLEFLIYFQGNSAPDKSGLPSDRFSAERTGGSVSTLTIQRTQQEDSAVYLCASSPRRAVAYEQYFGPGTRLTVT.

The chain uses TRBV6-5 and TRBJ2-7, with D hard to call. V lost 1 base to trimming and J lost 5 bases, with 0 bases between them. This CDR3 spans 10 amino acids. Germline CDR1 and CDR2: MNHEY and SVGAGI. The CDR3 DNA is TGTGCCAGCAGTTACTACGAGCAGTACTTC. This translates into CASSYYEQYF.

DNA for the CDR3: TGTGCCAGCAGCCGAGGGGAGGGGTTCACTGAAGCTTTCTTT. Encoded protein: CASSRGEGFTEAFF. The rearrangement links TRBV6-6 to TRBJ1-1; possible D gene TRBD1, 5 bases. Germline CDR1 is MNHNY and CDR2 is SVGAGI (reference sequence). V was cut by 6 bases and J by 4 bases, with 15 bases left in between. The CDR3 sequence is 14 residues long.

This chain links TRBV7-6 with TRBJ2-3; maybe TRBD2 (5 bases). The germline V gene encodes CDR1 SGHVS and CDR2 FNYEAQ. The CDR3 sequence is 17 residues long. Trimming removed 1 base at V and 2 bases at J, with 16 bases between. In nucleotides, the CDR3 is TGTGCCAGCAGCTTAGATCAGCGGAGGTCCTACACAGATACGCAGTATTTT. It translates to CASSLDQRRSYTDTQYF. The variable domain in full, with the rest retrieved from reference TRBV7-6 and TRBJ2-3, is GAGVSQSPRYKVTKRGQDVALRCDPISGHVSLYWYRQALGQGPEFLTYFNYEAQQDKSGLPNDRFSAERPEGSISTLTIQRTEQRDSAMYRCASSLDQRRSYTDTQYFGPGTRLTVL.

The chain recombines TRBV6-5 with TRBJ2-2; weak D call: TRBD1 (8 bases). Germline lookup yields CDR1 MNHEY and CDR2 SVGAGI. Trimming shortened V by 8 bases and J by 7 bases, and 17 bases separated the two germline ends. The CDR3 is 14 residues long. CDR3 nucleotides: TGTGCCAGCCAAGGACAGGGAGGGTTCGGGGAGCTGTTTTTT. Amino acids: CASQGQGGFGELFF.

The V gene is TRBV9, the J gene TRBJ2-3, with TRBD2 matching over 7 bases. Germline values: CDR1 SGDLS, CDR2 YYNGEE. The CDR3 is made up of 15 amino acids. Trimming took 4 bases from V and 1 from J; bases not matched to a gene: 6. CDR3 loop: CASSLRETRTDTQYF. The CDR3 DNA follows: TGTGCCAGCAGCTTGCGGGAGACCCGCACAGATACGCAGTATTTT.

The rearrangement uses TRBV11-2 and TRBJ2-7; the D gene could be TRBD1 or TRBD2 (5 bases each). V lost 6 bases and J lost 1, with 16 bases in between. The CDR3 extends over 15 amino acids. Germline CDR1 and CDR2: SGHAT and FQNNGV. Here the CDR3 reads CASSSPRGDSYEQYF. CDR3 DNA: TGTGCCAGCAGTTCCCCGAGGGGAGATTCCTACGAGCAGTACTTC.

The V and J genes are TRBV27 and TRBJ2-1; D unclear. Germline V gene data show CDR1 as MNHEY and CDR2 as SMNVEV (reference sequence). V gave up 8 bases and J gave up 4 bases, with 12 bases separating them. The CDR3 totals 13 residues. CDR3 sequence reads: CASWGNPYNEQFF. The CDR3 DNA sequence: TGTGCCAGCTGGGGAAACCCTTACAATGAGCAGTTCTTC.

The gene calls are TRBV28 and TRBJ1-1, with 7 bases matching TRBD1. Germline CDR1 is MDHEN and CDR2 is SYDVKM. This CDR3 comprises 14 residues. Germline trimming cut 5 bases from V and 1 base from J; bases unmatched to any gene: 4. CDR3 sequence reads: CASSKHRGNTEAFF. CDR3 DNA: TGTGCCAGCAGTAAGCACAGGGGGAACACTGAAGCTTTCTTT.

This rearrangement joins TRBV6-6 to TRBJ2-1; 7 nucleotides line up with TRBD2. Germline trimming cut 6 bases from V and 9 bases from J; bases unmatched to any gene: 14. Germline-derived CDR1 and CDR2 are MNHNY and SVGAGI (reference sequence). CDR3 length: 15 amino acids. CDR3 loop: CASRRDRDYLLEQFF. DNA for the CDR3: TGTGCCAGCAGACGAGACCGGGACTACCTGCTTGAGCAGTTCTTC.

This chain connects TRBV19 to TRBJ2-6; D might be TRBD2 (5 bases). This CDR3 has 14 residues. Germline V lookup: CDR1 LNHDA, CDR2 SQIVND (reference sequence). V lost 4 bases to trimming and J lost 1 base, with 5 bases between them. The CDR3 loop reads CASSRESGANVLTF. CDR3 DNA sequence: TGTGCCAGTAGTAGGGAGTCTGGGGCCAACGTCCTGACTTTC.

This chain links TRBV4-1 with TRBJ2-1, with 10 bases identical to TRBD2. The CDR3 is made up of 17 amino acids. Germline CDR1 and CDR2: MGHRA and YSYEKL. V shed 0 bases, J shed 1 base, and the junction held 3 bases outside the gene matches. DNA for the CDR3: TGCGCCAGCAGCCAAGACCGGACTAGCGGTTCCTACAATGAGCAGTTCTTC. Translated: CASSQDRTSGSYNEQFF.

The V and J genes are TRBV7-2 and TRBJ1-5, with a tentative D call TRBD1 (5 bases). Germline CDR1 and CDR2: SGHTA and FQGNSA. The V gene lost 1 base and the J gene lost 2 bases, with 9 bases spanning the gap. The CDR3 sequence is 15 residues long. The CDR3 spells CASSLVWGGNQPQHF. The CDR3 DNA follows: TGTGCCAGCAGCTTAGTCTGGGGGGGCAATCAGCCCCAGCATTTT.

The J gene is TRBJ2-3, the V gene TRBV25-1; TRBD2 matches at 12 bases. This CDR3 comprises 16 residues. In germline, CDR1 is MGHDK, CDR2 SYGVNS. V lost 2 bases, J lost 2 bases, and 2 bases stayed unmatched. The CDR3 is CASSEGLAGFTDTQYF. CDR3 DNA: TGTGCCAGCAGTGAAGGACTAGCGGGATTCACAGATACGCAGTATTTT.